This TCR beta chain appears in the sequencing data of a study of blood T cell repertoires in COVID-19. Across the study: Whether acute or convalescent, the COVID-19 samples came from the United States, Italy and Spain. In each case, the material was cDNA or gDNA derived from T cells, B-cell-depleted T cells, or PBMCs.

Under the authors' procedure: From reference gene primer amplification, estimates of nucleated cell counts were derived. Using immunoSEQ multiplex PCR, the repertoire was profiled, and TCRdb retains in-frame clones only, with some absent. V, J and clone size are those of that table, while D and trimming were read from the DNA. Here the sample spans some 150,000 clones, roughly nine tenths being singletons. Germline loops: CDR1 LNHDA, CDR2 SQIVND (reference sequence). The CDR3 covers 15 residues. J was trimmed by 2 bases and V by 5 bases; bases with no gene match: 9. Sample: peripheral blood. The genes are TRBV19 and TRBJ2-7; TRBD2 aligns across 7 bases. The clonotype comes from a woman aged 60-70 years with active COVID-19. CDR3 nucleotides: TGTGCCAGTAGTCCTCTTGCGGGAGTCGCCTACGAGCAGTACTTC. Amino acids: CASSPLAGVAYEQYF.